The 27 T cell receptor beta chains presented below share a single source sample, sequenced in a study of control samples from healthy donors and cancer patients. Sequencing used immunoSEQ multiplex PCR; TCRdb keeps in-frame clones, though not all of them. This table has approximately 70,000 clones, 87% appearing once. Sequences were obtained from PBMCs. The origin of the receptors is a woman in her forties or fifties with head and neck cancer.

The chain combines TRBV5-1 with TRBJ1-2, with TRBD1 identical over 9 bases. The CDR3 has 15 amino acids. Unmatched junction bases numbered 12, after V lost 4 bases and J lost 8 bases. Germline CDR1 reads SGHRS; CDR2 reads YFSETQ. The CDR3 DNA reads TGCGCCAGCAGCCCCAGCCGGGACAGGGACGGGGGCTACACCTTC. It translates to CASSPSRDRDGGYTF.

V usage is TRBV7-3 and J usage is TRBJ2-5; 10 positions agree with TRBD2. The junction had 3 bases not matched to a gene; V was cut back by 6 bases and J by 2 bases. The germline CDR1 and CDR2 sequences are SGHTA and FQGTGA. The CDR3 has 14 amino acids. CDR3 residues: CASSKAGGQETQYF. The CDR3 nucleotides read TGTGCCAGCAGTAAAGCGGGGGGGCAAGAGACCCAGTACTTC.

The chain employs TRBV5-1 and TRBJ1-1; unclear D gene. Germline assignment: CDR1 SGHRS and CDR2 YFSETQ. Trimming removed 0 bases from V and 1 base from J, with 19 bases in between. This CDR3 is 18 amino acids long. Here the CDR3 reads CASSLARGSGLRNTEAFF. In DNA, the CDR3 is TGCGCCAGCAGCTTGGCCCGAGGGAGCGGTTTGCGGAACACTGAAGCTTTCTTT.

The chain carries TRBV3-1 (or the pseudogene TRBV3-2) and TRBJ2-3; the D is unclear. The CDR3 length is 15 residues. With 1 base removed from V and 0 bases from J, the gap between germline ends came to 8 bases. The germline V gene encodes CDR1 LGHDT and CDR2 YNNKEL (reference sequence). CDR3 sequence reads: CASSQGLPSTDTQYF. The CDR3 bases are TGTGCCAGCAGCCAAGGCCTACCTAGCACAGATACGCAGTATTTT.

This clone was observed once. The gene calls are TRBV5-4 and TRBJ2-5, with 8 bases lining up with TRBD2. The V and J ends lost 6 bases and 5 bases, in that order; junction bases with no gene match: 6. Germline V gene data show CDR1 as SGHNT and CDR2 as YYREEE (reference sequence). The CDR3 sequence is 13 residues long. CDR3 protein: CASTTGGAETQYF. CDR3 sequence (DNA): TGTGCCAGCACCACCGGGGGGGCGGAGACCCAGTACTTC.

The DNA for the CDR3 is TGTGCCAGCAGCCAAAATTCGATGACAGGGGAGCAGTTCTTC. It codes for CASSQNSMTGEQFF. V and J are TRBV3-1 (or the pseudogene TRBV3-2) and TRBJ2-1; 7 bases are shared with TRBD1. V was pared by 2 bases and J by 10 bases, with 8 bases of the junction left unmatched. The CDR3 extends over 14 amino acids. Germline V lookup: CDR1 LGHDT, CDR2 YNNKEL (reference sequence).

The chain recombines TRBV5-1 with TRBJ2-1, with 8 bases that match TRBD1. V dropped 4 bases and J dropped 5; count of bases not matched to a gene: 11. CDR1 and CDR2 (germline): SGHRS, YFSETQ. CDR3 length: 16 amino acids. The chain's CDR3 is CASSATLGQGNNEQFF. In DNA form, the CDR3 reads TGCGCCAGCAGCGCCACTCTCGGACAGGGAAACAATGAGCAGTTCTTC.

The gene calls are TRBV6-2 or TRBV6-3 and TRBJ2-7; 7 positions agree with TRBD1. Germline CDR1 MNHEY, CDR2 SVGEGT. The trim removed 5 bases at V and 3 bases at J, leaving 7 bases unmatched. The length of the CDR3 is 14 residues. CDR3 in DNA: TGTGCCAGCAGTCGAGACAGGGCCCGCTACGAGCAGTACTTC. Protein product: CASSRDRARYEQYF.

The rearrangement links TRBV6-4 to TRBJ2-3, with TRBD2 identical over 11 bases. V dropped 3 bases and J dropped 4; count of bases not matched to a gene: 3. The length of the CDR3 is 15 residues. Looked up from germline, CDR1 is MRHNA and CDR2 is SNTAGT. CDR3 in DNA: TGTGCCAGCAGTGAGGCTAGCGGGGGGCCAGATACGCAGTATTTT. Translating it yields CASSEASGGPDTQYF.

The gene calls are TRBV5-4 and TRBJ1-4; D perhaps matches TRBD1 (6 bases). Germline CDR1 is SGHNT and CDR2 is YYREEE (reference sequence). V was cut by 3 bases and J by 6 bases, with 15 bases left in between. The CDR3 is made up of 15 amino acids. CDR3 DNA: TGTGCCAGCAGCTCCCGGACAGAAAACCATGAAAAACTGTTTTTT. The encoded protein is CASSSRTENHEKLFF.

The rearrangement uses TRBV9 and TRBJ2-5; D unclear. V dropped 0 bases and J dropped 5 bases, with 8 bases sitting between them. This CDR3 comprises 13 residues. Germline V gives CDR1 SGDLS, CDR2 YYNGEE. The CDR3 is CASSVGISETQYF. The DNA for the CDR3 is TGTGCCAGCAGCGTAGGCATATCGGAGACCCAGTACTTC.

The V call is TRBV5-4, the J call TRBJ1-2; 9 nucleotides match TRBD1. The CDR3 has 16 amino acids. The J segment lost 4 bases and the V segment lost 4 bases, leaving 11 bases of the junction unmatched. Germline CDR1 SGHNT, CDR2 YYREEE (reference sequence). CDR3 amino acids: CASSRDRAYVVYGYTF. CDR3 in DNA: TGTGCCAGCAGCCGGGACAGGGCCTACGTAGTCTATGGCTACACCTTC.

The genes are TRBV5-1 and TRBJ2-3, with 8 bases lining up with TRBD1. CDR3 length: 16 residues. V was clipped by 5 bases and J by 2 bases; unmatched bases: 10. The germline CDR1 and CDR2 sequences are SGHRS and YFSETQ. The CDR3 nucleotides are TGCGCCAGCAGAAAACTAGCAGGGGGCACCACAGATACGCAGTATTTT. Translating gives CASRKLAGGTTDTQYF. The variable domain in full, completed from reference TRBV5-1 and TRBJ2-3, reads KAGVTQTPRYLIKTRGQQVTLSCSPISGHRSVSWYQQTPGQGLQFLFEYFSETQRNKGNFPGRFSGRQFSNSRSEMNVSTLELGDSALYLCASRKLAGGTTDTQYFGPGTRLTVL.

This clone was seen only once. CDR3 in amino acids: CASSLSGVWTEAFF. The DNA for the CDR3 is TGTGCCAGCAGTTTATCAGGGGTTTGGACTGAAGCTTTCTTT. V and J are TRBV28 and TRBJ1-1; the D gene is possibly TRBD1 (6 bases). In germline, CDR1 is MDHEN, CDR2 SYDVKM. Trimming took 1 base from V and 5 from J, leaving 11 bases between them. The CDR3 length is 14 residues.

The chain joins TRBV27 to TRBJ1-6; perhaps TRBD1 as D (6 bases). Germline loops: CDR1 MNHEY, CDR2 SMNVEV (reference sequence). Trimming cost V 6 bases and J 1 base, with 25 bases left between them. CDR3 length: 20 amino acids. The CDR3 protein is CASSPRESRGTESYNSPLHF. The CDR3 coding sequence is TGTGCCAGCAGCCCAAGGGAAAGCAGGGGAACGGAGTCCTATAATTCACCCCTCCACTTT.

The chain joins TRBV5-1 to TRBJ2-7, with 7 bases identical to TRBD1. Looked up from germline, CDR1 is SGHRS and CDR2 is YFSETQ. With V trimmed by 7 bases and J by 6 bases, 19 bases remained unmatched. CDR3 size: 16 residues. In nucleotides, the CDR3 is TGCGCCAGCTCTCAGGTGGTGGCCAGGGGGAGTGTCGAGCAGTACTTC. As protein: CASSQVVARGSVEQYF. Full variable domain (outside the CDR3, taken from reference TRBV5-1 and TRBJ2-7): KAGVTQTPRYLIKTRGQQVTLSCSPISGHRSVSWYQQTPGQGLQFLFEYFSETQRNKGNFPGRFSGRQFSNSRSEMNVSTLELGDSALYLCASSQVVARGSVEQYFGPGTRLTVT.

The V gene is TRBV19, the J gene TRBJ1-3, with D hard to call. The CDR3 contains 14 residues. Germline lookup yields CDR1 LNHDA and CDR2 SQIVND (reference sequence). V was cut by 7 bases and J by 0 bases, with 10 bases left in between. The CDR3 spells CASTPGPSGNTIYF. CDR3 nucleotide sequence: TGTGCCAGTACCCCTGGGCCCTCTGGAAACACCATATATTTT. The whole variable domain, remainder taken from reference TRBV19 and TRBJ1-3, is DGGITQSPKYLFRKEGQNVTLSCEQNLNHDAMYWYRQDPGQGLRLIYYSQIVNDFQKGDIAEGYSVSREKKESFPLTVTSAQKNPTAFYLCASTPGPSGNTIYFGEGSWLTVV.

The gene calls are TRBV6-1 and TRBJ2-1; no definite D call. V was cut by 1 base and J by 6 bases, with 4 bases left in between. From germline, CDR1 is MNHNS and CDR2 SASEGT. The CDR3 consists of 12 residues. CDR3 nucleotide sequence: TGTGCCAGCAGTGAAGGTTTCAATGAGCAGTTCTTC. Protein: CASSEGFNEQFF.

V usage is TRBV11-2 and J usage is TRBJ2-1; no firm D call. CDR1 and CDR2 from the germline V gene are SGHAT and FQNNGV. Trimming stripped 5 bases from V and 15 bases from J, with 20 bases between. CDR3 length equals 13 residues. In DNA form, the CDR3 reads TGTGCCAGCAGCAAGAACCAGGTGGGTGAGGTGTTCTTC. Its translation: CASSKNQVGEVFF.

The rearrangement joins TRBV7-9 to TRBJ2-3; a weak D match, TRBD1 (5 bases). Germline CDR1 and CDR2: SEHNR and FQNEAQ (reference sequence). The CDR3 sequence is 14 residues long. V was cut by 11 bases and J by 3 bases, with 18 bases left in between. In nucleotides, the CDR3 is TGTGCCTCCCCTGGGGCAACAGTGACAGATACGCAGTATTTT. This codes for CASPGATVTDTQYF.

This clone was observed a single time. The chain employs TRBV7-9 and TRBJ1-5; D ambiguous. The CDR3 runs 12 residues. Trimming shortened V by 3 bases and J by 4 bases, and 4 bases separated the two germline ends. CDR1 and CDR2 from the germline V gene are SEHNR and FQNEAQ (reference sequence). Here the CDR3 DNA reads TGTGCCAGCAGCTTGGTTAATCAGCCCCAGCATTTT. Amino acid sequence: CASSLVNQPQHF. The full variable domain, its missing parts supplied by reference TRBV7-9 and TRBJ1-5, is DTGVSQNPRHKITKRGQNVTFRCDPISEHNRLYWYRQTLGQGPEFLTYFQNEAQLEKSRLLSDRFSAERPKGSFSTLEIQRTEQGDSAMYLCASSLVNQPQHFGDGTRLSIL.

This clone occurred once. J is TRBJ1-5 and V is TRBV4-1, with D unresolved. Germline V gene data show CDR1 as MGHRA and CDR2 as YSYEKL. The V end lost 0 bases, the J end lost 3 bases, and 9 bases lay between the germline ends. This CDR3 has 15 amino acids. The CDR3 spells CASSQDRPDNQPQHF. The CDR3 DNA is TGCGCCAGCAGCCAAGACAGACCAGACAATCAGCCCCAGCATTTT.

This rearrangement joins TRBV2 to TRBJ2-1, with 8 positions matching TRBD2. After removal of 5 bases from V and 0 bases from J, the junction contained 3 bases not matched to a gene. CDR1 is SNHLY and CDR2 is FYNNEI in the germline V gene. This CDR3 contains 15 residues. CDR3 sequence (DNA): TGTGCCAGCAGTACCGGGACTAGCTCCTACAATGAGCAGTTCTTC. It yields the protein CASSTGTSSYNEQFF.

The chain recombines TRBV30 with TRBJ2-2, with D possibly TRBD2 on 5 matching bases. The germline CDR1 and CDR2 sequences are GTSNPN and SVGIG (reference sequence). The ends were cut back, 0 bases at V and 4 bases at J, with 18 bases in the middle. This CDR3 has 17 amino acids. CDR3 in DNA: TGTGCCTGGAGTGTACTCCAGTCGGAGGTGGGCACCGGGGAGCTGTTTTTT. Amino acid sequence: CAWSVLQSEVGTGELFF.

The V gene is TRBV11-2, the J gene TRBJ2-3; 16 nucleotides agree with TRBD2. The CDR3 length is 16 residues. Trimming cost V 6 bases and J 10 bases; bases outside gene matches: 10. Germline values: CDR1 SGHAT, CDR2 FQNNGV. CDR3 nucleotides: TGTGCCAGCAGTTCCCTGGGACTAGCGGGGGGGGTGTCGCAGTATTTT. Its translation: CASSSLGLAGGVSQYF. Together with reference TRBV11-2 and TRBJ2-3, the CDR3 gives the full variable domain: EAGVAQSPRYKIIEKRQSVAFWCNPISGHATLYWYQQILGQGPKLLIQFQNNGVVDDSQLPKDRFSAERLKGVDSTLKIQPAKLEDSAVYLCASSSLGLAGGVSQYFGPGTRLTVL.

The rearrangement uses TRBV10-1 and TRBJ2-7, with a weak D call TRBD2 (6 bases). The CDR3 is made up of 16 amino acids. V gave up 0 bases and J gave up 2 bases, with 14 bases separating them. Germline V gives CDR1 WNHNN, CDR2 SYGVQD (reference sequence). The CDR3 here is CASSESSRGVPYEQYF. The DNA for the CDR3 is TGCGCCAGCAGTGAGTCGAGCCGCGGGGTTCCCTACGAGCAGTACTTC.

The J gene is TRBJ2-7, the V gene TRBV15; 8 nucleotides match TRBD1. The CDR3 extends over 15 amino acids. Trimming cost V 0 bases and J 4 bases; bases outside gene matches: 5. CDR1 and CDR2 from the germline V gene are LNHNV and YYDKDF (reference sequence). The CDR3 reads CATSRETGAEYEQYF. The CDR3 DNA sequence: TGTGCCACCAGCAGAGAGACAGGGGCGGAGTACGAGCAGTACTTC.